One sample yielded the 2 T cell receptor beta chains listed below, sequenced in a study of chemoradiotherapy in HPV16-positive cancers. Generated by immunoSEQ multiplex PCR, the TCRdb table keeps only in-frame clones and is missing some. The repertoire holds around 11,000 clones, around 70% seen once, with about 35% in the top ten. The specimen was obtained from a patient who underwent chemoradiotherapy. These receptors all stem from a human donor with HPV-associated anogenital cancer.

This clone turned up a few times. This chain links TRBV4-3 with TRBJ2-3; 10 nucleotides line up with TRBD2. The CDR3 totals 17 residues. V lost 0 bases, J lost 1 base, and 4 bases stayed unmatched. Germline CDR1 and CDR2: LGHNA and YSLEER. The CDR3 is CASSQDIGTSGTDTQYF. CDR3 bases: TGCGCCAGCAGCCAAGATATAGGGACTAGCGGCACAGATACGCAGTATTTT.

A single count supports this clone. The J gene is TRBJ2-7, the V gene TRBV7-2, with D unclear. CDR1 and CDR2 (germline): SGHTA, FQGNSA. The CDR3 is 13 amino acids. V shed 8 bases and J shed 2 bases, with 13 bases lying between them. CDR3 protein: CASSFRRTYEQYF. DNA for the CDR3: TGTGCCAGCTCTTTCCGCAGGACCTACGAGCAGTACTTC. The entire variable domain, with the rest obtained from reference TRBV7-2 and TRBJ2-7, is as follows: GAGVSQSPSNKVTEKGKDVELRCDPISGHTALYWYRQSLGQGLEFLIYFQGNSAPDKSGLPSDRFSAERTGGSVSTLTIQRTQQEDSAVYLCASSFRRTYEQYFGPGTRLTVT.